The text below deals with one T cell receptor (beta chain). What it recognizes is unknown. The sample belongs to a study of PD-1 blockade in classical Hodgkin lymphoma. Overall study results and limits: Underlying causes for the observed repertoire differences were not defined, possibly disease activity or prior therapy. Relapsed/refractory patients reportedly had the lowest baseline TCR diversity, below newly diagnosed patients, who were below healthy donors.

The data were produced by immunoSEQ multiplex PCR, yet TCRdb's version contains in-frame clones alone and is incomplete. This sample has around 50,000 clones; approximately 90% occur once, and the top ten carry approximately 4.9%. Time point reported: newly diagnosed, previously untreated cHL patient sample. The authors used newly diagnosed, untreated classical Hodgkin lymphoma PBMCs as comparison. Germline CDR1 reads MNHNY; CDR2 reads SVGAGI (reference sequence). Losses at the gene ends were 2 bases for V and 4 bases for J; bases not matched to a gene: 6. The CDR3 spans 15 residues. The sequence was obtained from a human donor with classical Hodgkin lymphoma. V usage is TRBV6-6 and J usage is TRBJ2-3, with TRBD2 matching over 7 bases. The sequencing sample was made of peripheral blood mononuclear cells (PBMCs). Here the CDR3 DNA reads TGTGCCAGCAGTTACACTGGTCGGGGGGCAGATACGCAGTATTTT. Translation gives CASSYTGRGADTQYF.